The 18 T cell receptor beta chains listed next were all sequenced from one sample in a study of blood T cell repertoires in COVID-19. TCRdb's table, derived via immunoSEQ multiplex PCR, lists solely in-frame clones and lacks some. The table records about 290,000 clones, around four fifths of them present only once. Sequences were obtained from peripheral blood. The origin of the receptors is a woman aged 45-60 years with active or convalescent COVID-19.

The chain is built from TRBV12-3 or TRBV12-4 and TRBJ1-1; D may be TRBD1 (6 bases). This CDR3 contains 12 residues. The V and J ends lost 6 bases and 3 bases respectively, with 8 bases between them. The CDR3 DNA follows: TGTGCCAGCAGAGACAGGTACACTGAAGCTTTCTTT. It encodes CASRDRYTEAFF.

The chain uses TRBV7-8 and TRBJ2-3; TRBD1 agrees at 7 bases. CDR3 length equals 17 residues. Germline V gene data show CDR1 as SGHVS and CDR2 as FQNEAQ. The V gene end was trimmed by 3 bases and the J gene end by 2 bases; junction bases not matched to a gene: 11. The CDR3 sequence: CASSFFIMDRFTDTQYF. CDR3 nucleotide sequence: TGTGCCAGCAGCTTCTTCATAATGGACAGGTTCACAGATACGCAGTATTTT.

V usage is TRBV6-5 and J usage is TRBJ1-2, with 7 positions matching TRBD1. The CDR3 extends over 13 amino acids. V shed 5 bases and J 4 bases; nucleotides not matched to a gene: 4. Per germline, CDR1 MNHEY and CDR2 SVGAGI. The CDR3 is CASSRAGGYGYTF. In DNA, the CDR3 is TGTGCCAGCAGTCGGGCAGGGGGCTATGGCTACACCTTC.

The chain couples TRBV5-6 to TRBJ2-3; unclear D gene. There are 15 residues in the CDR3. Germline assignment: CDR1 SGHDT and CDR2 YYEEEE. V shed 0 bases and J shed 3 bases, with 11 bases lying between them. CDR3 loop: CASSLDLELTDTQYF. The CDR3 DNA follows: TGTGCCAGCAGCTTGGACCTAGAGCTTACAGATACGCAGTATTTT.

The chain recombines TRBV9 with TRBJ2-7; 10 bases map to TRBD1. The V gene's germline CDR1 is SGDLS and CDR2 YYNGEE. Germline trimming cut 0 bases from V and 3 bases from J; bases unmatched to any gene: 6. The CDR3 spans 16 residues. CDR3 residues: CASSVGGTGVFYEQYF. The CDR3 coding sequence is TGTGCCAGCAGCGTAGGGGGGACAGGGGTCTTCTACGAGCAGTACTTC.

The chain joins TRBV27 to TRBJ1-5; 9 bases line up with TRBD1. This CDR3 has 16 amino acids. V shed 6 bases and J 1 base; nucleotides not matched to a gene: 7. The germline V gene has CDR1 MNHEY and CDR2 SMNVEV (reference sequence). CDR3 in DNA: TGTGCCAGCAGCCGCACAGGGGGCCCGAGCAATCAGCCCCAGCATTTT. This encodes CASSRTGGPSNQPQHF.

The genes are TRBV2 and TRBJ2-7; D is uncertain. The germline CDR1 and CDR2 sequences are SNHLY and FYNNEI. V was pared by 3 bases and J by 3 bases, with 3 bases between. The CDR3 runs 11 residues. The CDR3 DNA reads as TGTGCCAGCAGTGACTACTACGAGCAGTACTTC. Its translation: CASSDYYEQYF.

The genes are TRBV15 and TRBJ1-4; D is unclear. The CDR3 runs 13 residues. Trimming stripped 1 base from V and 4 bases from J, with 4 bases between. Germline loops: CDR1 LNHNV, CDR2 YYDKDF (reference sequence). The CDR3 region is CATSRAFNEKLFF. In nucleotides, the CDR3 is TGTGCCACCAGCAGAGCCTTTAATGAAAAACTGTTTTTT.

The gene calls are TRBV2 and TRBJ1-5, with D unresolved. V was pared by 1 base and J by 1 base, with 8 bases between. The V gene's germline CDR1 is SNHLY and CDR2 FYNNEI. The CDR3 runs 15 residues. The CDR3 protein is CASSEDAGSNQPQHF. In DNA form, the CDR3 reads TGTGCCAGCAGTGAAGATGCAGGAAGCAATCAGCCCCAGCATTTT.

V is TRBV4-2 and J is TRBJ2-2; possible D gene TRBD2, 5 bases. The germline V gene encodes CDR1 LGHNA and CDR2 YNFKEQ. The CDR3 extends over 15 amino acids. The ends were cut back, 2 bases at V and 3 bases at J, with 10 bases in the middle. The CDR3 region is CASSQSVEDTGELFF. The CDR3 DNA sequence: TGTGCCAGCAGCCAATCGGTGGAGGACACCGGGGAGCTGTTTTTT.

The chain is built from TRBV9 and TRBJ2-7, with 10 bases that match TRBD2. This CDR3 contains 16 residues. V lost 1 base and J lost 5; bases outside the gene matches: 9. Per germline, CDR1 SGDLS and CDR2 YYNGEE. The CDR3 nucleotides are TGTGCCAGCAGCGTAACGGCCTTAGCGGGAGGTAACGAGCAGTACTTC. It specifies CASSVTALAGGNEQYF.

V and J are TRBV11-3 and TRBJ2-7, with 8 bases aligning to TRBD1. This CDR3 region has 14 residues. Looked up from germline, CDR1 is SGHNT and CDR2 is YENEEA. Trimming removed 3 bases from V and 4 bases from J; junction bases left unmatched: 5. CDR3 DNA sequence: TGTGCCAGCAGCTTGGGACAGGTCCCTTACGAGCAGTACTTC. Its protein is CASSLGQVPYEQYF.

This clone was recorded many times. The chain employs TRBV6-6 and TRBJ2-7; 9 nucleotides agree with TRBD1. The V gene end was trimmed by 10 bases and the J gene end by 1 base; junction bases not matched to a gene: 8. The CDR3 has 14 residues. The germline CDR1 and CDR2 sequences are MNHNY and SVGAGI (reference sequence). CDR3 nucleotides: TGTGCCACCTCCGGGACAGGGTCTTCCTACGAGCAGTACTTC. Its protein is CATSGTGSSYEQYF.

V is TRBV23-1 and J is TRBJ2-2; no firm D call. TRBV23-1 is designated an ORF whose function remains uncertain. Trimming pared 9 bases from V and 7 bases from J, leaving 18 bases between. The CDR3 length is 14 residues. The CDR3 nucleotides are TGCGCCAGGCGACCCGGGTCTAGGATCGGGGAGCTGTTTTTT. It codes for CARRPGSRIGELFF.

The V and J genes are TRBV5-4 and TRBJ2-1, with a weak D call TRBD2 (5 bases). The germline gives CDR1 SGHNT, CDR2 YYREEE (reference sequence). There are 15 residues in the CDR3. Trimming took 4 bases from V and 6 from J, leaving 17 bases between them. The CDR3 coding sequence is TGTGCCAGCAGCGTACAGTGGACTCCCCCCAATGAGCAGTTCTTC. It codes for CASSVQWTPPNEQFF.

The chain employs TRBV19 and TRBJ2-2; D remains unclear. CDR1 is LNHDA and CDR2 is SQIVND in the germline V gene (reference sequence). V lost 6 bases and J 6 bases, leaving 8 bases between the germline ends. This CDR3 spans 12 amino acids. This chain's CDR3 is CASSPRAGELFF. CDR3 DNA: TGTGCCAGTAGCCCTCGGGCCGGGGAGCTGTTTTTT.

In this sample, this clone turned up once. The chain links TRBV5-6 to TRBJ1-2; TRBD1 aligns across 7 bases. V was pared by 3 bases and J by 2 bases, with 4 bases of the junction left unmatched. The CDR3 runs to 14 residues. The V gene's germline CDR1 is SGHDT and CDR2 YYEEEE. CDR3 residues: CASSYGTENYGYTF. The CDR3 region has the DNA TGTGCCAGCAGCTACGGGACAGAGAACTATGGCTACACCTTC.

The genes are TRBV4-2 and TRBJ2-7, with 8 bases fitting TRBD1. The ends lost 0 bases at V and 5 bases at J; junction bases unmatched: 9. CDR3 length: 16 amino acids. Germline CDR1 and CDR2: LGHNA and YNFKEQ. CDR3 loop: CASSQDLAGGFNEQYF. In DNA, the CDR3 is TGTGCCAGCAGCCAAGATCTGGCAGGGGGCTTCAACGAGCAGTACTTC.